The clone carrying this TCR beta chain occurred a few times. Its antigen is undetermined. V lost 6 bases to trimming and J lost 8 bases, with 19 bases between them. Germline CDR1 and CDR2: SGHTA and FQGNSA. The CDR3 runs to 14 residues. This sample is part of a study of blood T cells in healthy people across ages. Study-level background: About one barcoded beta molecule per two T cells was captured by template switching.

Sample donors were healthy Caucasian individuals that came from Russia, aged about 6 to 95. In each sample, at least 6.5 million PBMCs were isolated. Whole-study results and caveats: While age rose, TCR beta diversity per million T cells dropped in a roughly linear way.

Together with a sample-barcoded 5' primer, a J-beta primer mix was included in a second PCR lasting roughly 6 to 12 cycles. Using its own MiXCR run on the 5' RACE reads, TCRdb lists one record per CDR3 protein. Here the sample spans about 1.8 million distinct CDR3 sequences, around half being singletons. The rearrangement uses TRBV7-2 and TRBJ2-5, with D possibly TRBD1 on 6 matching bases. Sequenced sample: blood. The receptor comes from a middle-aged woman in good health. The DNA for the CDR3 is TGTGCCAGCAGACCGCCCGGGACATTCGATACCCAGTACTTC. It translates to CASRPPGTFDTQYF.